The rows below give T cell receptor beta chains drawn from one sample of a study of siplizumab effects on memory and regulatory T cells. Here immunoSEQ multiplex PCR was the method, and the copy in TCRdb shows in-frame clones only, minus some. The sample has roughly 26,000 clones; more than 65% are singletons. Specimen: memory CD4+ T cells sorted from blood. These receptors originate from a human donor in good health. Both conserved end residues are trimmed from each CDR3. The D gene is left open where the match is weak.

TRBV6-1	.	ASSEETAALPYEQY
TRBV28	.	ASMRAGHSYEQY
TRBV4-2	TRBD1	ASSPGQGGTGELF
TRBV7-9	TRBD1	ASSRDSYNEQF
TRBV6-5	.	ASTSTYSEAF
TRBV10-3	TRBD1	ATAGTGDTDTQY
TRBV19	TRBD1	ASSSDRRVDTEAF
TRBV7-2	.	ASSFSMSSYNEQF
TRBV25-1	TRBD2	ASSESGTTNNEQF
TRBV28	.	ASRSTGLYRETQY
TRBV30	TRBD2	AWSGRTSGQHYEQY
TRBV6-5	.	ASSYSPWTDTQY
TRBV4-2	TRBD2	ASSQPGAGGQGQY